The 19 T cell receptor beta chains given below trace back to one sample, sequenced in a study of blood T cell repertoires in COVID-19. Clones were sequenced by immunoSEQ multiplex PCR, and TCRdb holds only the in-frame ones, with some missing. The table shows approximately 180,000 clones, with about 89% occurring only once. The sample was peripheral blood. The receptors derive from a man aged 40-49 years with active or convalescent COVID-19.

The chain carries TRBV12-5 and TRBJ1-2; 11 nucleotides line up with TRBD1. This CDR3 is built from 15 residues. Germline V gene lookup returns CDR1 LGHNT and CDR2 FRNRAP. J lost 4 bases, V lost 6 bases, and 7 bases had no gene match. The DNA of the CDR3 is TGTGCTAGTGGCTCTGGGACAGGGGGACTCTATGGCTACACCTTC. This sequence encodes CASGSGTGGLYGYTF.

The rearrangement joins TRBV14 to TRBJ1-3; D is unclear. The CDR3 totals 13 residues. Germline V CDR1 and CDR2: SGHDN, FVKESK. The ends were cut back, 4 bases at V and 4 bases at J, with 8 bases in the middle. The CDR3 region is CASSLGLGNTIYF. The CDR3 bases are TGTGCCAGCAGCCTGGGCCTCGGAAACACCATATATTTT.

CDR3 nucleotide sequence: TGCGCCAGCAGCCAACAACCCACAGGGTGGGGTCAGCCCCAGCATTTT. Protein product: CASSQQPTGWGQPQHF. The chain joins TRBV4-1 to TRBJ1-5, with D tentatively TRBD1 (6 bases). The germline CDR1 and CDR2 sequences are MGHRA and YSYEKL. V lost 2 bases, J lost 6 bases, and 17 bases lay in between. The CDR3 is 16 residues long.

The chain is built from TRBV11-2 and TRBJ1-6; a weak D match, TRBD1 (6 bases). The length of the CDR3 is 15 residues. Germline CDR1 and CDR2: SGHAT and FQNNGV. Trimming pared 0 bases from V and 7 bases from J, leaving 10 bases between. CDR3 bases: TGTGCCAGCAGCTTAGATCAGGGGTGGAATTCACCCCTCCACTTT. This codes for CASSLDQGWNSPLHF.

The chain has TRBV20-1 and TRBJ1-2; D is unclear. Germline CDR1 reads DFQATT; CDR2 reads SNEGSKA (reference sequence). The CDR3 runs 14 residues. The germline V and J ends were trimmed by 3 bases and 4 bases, with 15 bases remaining between them. CDR3 residues: CSASPPRRVYGYTF. The CDR3 DNA is TGCAGTGCTAGTCCCCCCCGGAGGGTCTATGGCTACACCTTC.

V and J are TRBV15 and TRBJ1-3; D gene ambiguous. The CDR3 loop spans 15 amino acids. The germline CDR1 and CDR2 sequences are LNHNV and YYDKDF (reference sequence). Trimming removed 0 bases at V and 5 bases at J, with 11 bases between. The CDR3 DNA sequence: TGTGCCACCAGCAGAGACCACGACGGGAGAAACACCATATATTTT. This codes for CATSRDHDGRNTIYF.

The chain links TRBV9 to TRBJ2-1; TRBD1 agrees at 8 bases. In germline, CDR1 is SGDLS, CDR2 YYNGEE. The V segment lost 3 bases and the J segment 5 bases; nucleotides outside the gene matches: 10. This CDR3 has 16 residues. The CDR3 protein is CASSAQGARGNNEQFF. The CDR3 DNA follows: TGTGCCAGCAGCGCTCAGGGGGCACGGGGAAACAATGAGCAGTTCTTC.

This chain joins TRBV29-1 and TRBJ1-1; 9 bases align to TRBD1. The CDR3 extends over 14 amino acids. From germline, CDR1 is SQVTM and CDR2 ANQGSEA. V shed 7 bases and J 0 bases; nucleotides not matched to a gene: 6. Written as DNA, the CDR3 is TGCAGCGGACAGGGGGACGGGATGAACACTGAAGCTTTCTTT. Translation gives CSGQGDGMNTEAFF.

The chain joins TRBV7-9 to TRBJ2-3; D might be TRBD2 (6 bases). The V gene lost 4 bases and the J gene lost 1 base, with 12 bases spanning the gap. Germline CDR1 SEHNR, CDR2 FQNEAQ (reference sequence). The CDR3 spans 15 residues. The CDR3 region has the DNA TGTGCCAGCAGCTCCAAGGGACTTCGCACAGATACGCAGTATTTT. Its protein product is CASSSKGLRTDTQYF.

The rearrangement joins TRBV19 to TRBJ1-1; maybe TRBD1 (6 bases). The CDR3 contains 14 residues. V was shortened by 5 bases and J by 1 base, with 11 bases between the two germline ends. From germline, CDR1 is LNHDA and CDR2 SQIVND (reference sequence). The CDR3 spells CASSPGTRNTEAFF. The CDR3 DNA reads as TGTGCCAGTAGTCCGGGGACACGGAACACTGAAGCTTTCTTT.

This chain links TRBV5-1 with TRBJ2-5, with 11 positions matching TRBD2. With V trimmed by 3 bases and J by 3 bases, 1 base remained unmatched. This CDR3 comprises 14 residues. Germline-derived CDR1 and CDR2 are SGHRS and YFSETQ. CDR3 sequence reads: CASSSLAGEETQYF. CDR3 DNA: TGCGCCAGCAGCTCACTAGCGGGGGAAGAGACCCAGTACTTC.

The CDR3 region is CASSQDGTGRDEKLFF. The CDR3 nucleotides are TGCGCCAGCAGCCAAGATGGGACAGGGAGGGATGAAAAACTGTTTTTT. The chain uses TRBV4-1 and TRBJ1-4; 9 bases are shared with TRBD1. There are 16 residues in the CDR3. V trimming: 0 bases; J trimming: 6 bases; junction bases outside the gene matches: 5. Germline V CDR1 and CDR2: MGHRA, YSYEKL.

This clone showed up just once. The CDR3 sequence is CASSQVPRGSGVQETQYF. In DNA form, the CDR3 reads TGCGCCAGCAGCCAAGTACCCCGAGGAAGCGGGGTACAAGAGACCCAGTACTTC. J is TRBJ2-5 and V is TRBV4-1, with TRBD2 identical over 7 bases. Germline CDR1 and CDR2: MGHRA and YSYEKL. The J segment lost 2 bases and the V segment lost 1 base, leaving 13 bases of the junction unmatched. The CDR3 sequence is 18 residues long.

This CDR3 is CASSQGRTFLGGYTF. CDR3 DNA sequence: TGTGCCAGCAGCCAGGGTCGGACGTTTCTGGGTGGCTACACCTTC. The V gene is TRBV5-4, the J gene TRBJ1-2; tentatively, D is TRBD1 (5 bases). CDR1 SGHNT and CDR2 YYREEE come from the germline V gene (reference sequence). This CDR3 comprises 15 residues. V was pared by 4 bases and J by 7 bases, with 20 bases between.

A single count supports this clone. This chain uses TRBV18 with TRBJ2-2; D may be TRBD2 (5 bases). CDR1 is KGHSH, CDR2 LQKENI, per germline. V gave up 2 bases and J gave up 0 bases, with 10 bases separating them. The CDR3 contains 16 residues. This CDR3 is CASSPYVGANTGELFF. The CDR3 DNA reads TGTGCCAGCTCACCATATGTGGGAGCGAACACCGGGGAGCTGTTTTTT.

The V call is TRBV6-5, the J call TRBJ2-7; D call uncertain. This CDR3 is built from 16 residues. V shed 4 bases and J shed 0 bases, with 16 bases lying between them. Germline CDR1 is MNHEY and CDR2 is SVGAGI. This CDR3 reads CASSSRPITSSYEQYF. The DNA for the CDR3 is TGTGCCAGCAGTTCCCGTCCAATAACCAGCTCCTACGAGCAGTACTTC.

This sequence joins TRBV18 and TRBJ1-6; 9 bases align to TRBD1. The V segment lost 4 bases and the J segment 6 bases; nucleotides outside the gene matches: 10. The germline CDR1 and CDR2 sequences are KGHSH and LQKENI. The CDR3 length is 17 residues. In DNA, the CDR3 is TGTGCCAGCTCACTCGGGATGATGGGACAGGGTAATTCACCCCTCCACTTT. Protein product: CASSLGMMGQGNSPLHF.

This chain joins TRBV7-3 and TRBJ2-2, with a weak D call TRBD2 (6 bases). Germline CDR1 and CDR2: SGHTA and FQGTGA. Trimming took off 1 base at V and 4 bases at J, with 10 bases between the two ends. The CDR3 is 15 amino acids. CDR3 DNA sequence: TGTGCCAGCAGCTTAAGTAGCGGAACCACCGGGGAGCTGTTTTTT. It specifies CASSLSSGTTGELFF. Using reference TRBV7-3 and TRBJ2-2 for the parts outside the CDR3, the full variable domain is GAGVSQTPSNKVTEKGKYVELRCDPISGHTALYWYRQSLGQGPEFLIYFQGTGAADDSGLPNDRFFAVRPEGSVSTLKIQRTERGDSAVYLCASSLSSGTTGELFFGEGSRLTVL.

The rearrangement joins TRBV9 to TRBJ1-5, with D hard to call. Trimming removed 0 bases at V and 6 bases at J, with 7 bases between. The CDR3 is 13 amino acids. Germline V gene sequence: CDR1 SGDLS, CDR2 YYNGEE. The CDR3 here is CASSVGTGQPQHF. CDR3 nucleotides: TGTGCCAGCAGCGTAGGAACGGGTCAGCCCCAGCATTTT.